This paragraph covers one TCR beta chain sequence. This clone's antigen is unknown. The cohort was made up of hundreds of healthy bone marrow donors. At the time of sampling, every cohort member was nominally healthy, though immune exposures that went unrecorded were likely present. The donor was CMV seronegative and was included in the group of several hundred seronegative cohort members. Every donor gave a peripheral blood sample, and the peripheral blood mononuclear cells from that sample were used for TCR beta sequencing. Genomic DNA was extracted from the blood cell samples with the Qiagen DNeasy Blood Extraction Kit. At the junction V is shortened by 7 bases and J by 7 bases; bases outside the gene matches: 9. The CDR3, cysteine through phenylalanine, is 14 amino acids long. This entry keeps only the CDR3 DNA: 42 bases, framed from base 1. Per the germline V gene, SNHLY is the CDR1 and FYNNEI is the CDR2.

This entry belongs to a study of cytomegalovirus exposure and HLA in healthy donors (dated by TCRdb to between 2016 and 2019). Notes on the research overall: An earlier analysis of approximately 640 of the donors reported 276 Gb of sequence data and some 120 million unique TCR beta sequences from around 200 million T cells. HLA typing included class I and class II loci at four-digit resolution. The number of typed donors differed by locus: 629-630 for A, B, C, DRB1 and DQB1; 500 to 550 for DQA1; approximately 600 for DPA1; and 400 to 480 for DPB1. Among around 400 genotyped donors of the cohort, an average of approximately 240,000 unique TCR beta nucleotide sequences were sequenced per donor, roughly a sixth of them non-productive. Among the approximately 400 genotyped donors, 81% belonged to the genetic ancestry cluster associated with self-reported Caucasian donors. The study used immunosequencing to profile the T cell repertoires of approximately 640 subjects and linked those repertoires to cytomegalovirus serostatus. To predict cytomegalovirus infection status, the study brought together high-throughput TCR immunosequencing, statistical association of individual TCRs with disease status, and machine learning. Rather than drawing on any new phenotypic data, the later analysis identified candidate immune exposures from TCR beta sequences and the way those sequences occurred across donors. To decide whether each TCR beta V gene segment behaved as functional or pseudogenic, an earlier analysis of fewer than 750 of the donors relied on high-throughput TCR beta sequencing. A later analysis re-examined previously published TCR beta repertoires from over 500 donors and added high-resolution HLA genotyping to investigate patterns of TCR occurrence. Alongside the repertoire data, information on donor age, sex, ethnicity and CMV serostatus was compiled. In a later genetic analysis, genome-wide SNP genotypes for about 55% of the roughly 700 donors were used, and that subset was treated as a discovery cohort. The study was designed to test whether signatures of past pathogen exposure could be identified by cataloging public T cell receptors. In addition to the first cohort of approximately 650 subjects, a separate validation cohort of approximately 120 different subjects was used. Every discovery cohort repertoire had been produced on one sequencing platform. An early release that covered roughly 600 HLA-typed donors contained around 300 gigabases of sequencing data and roughly 84 million unique TCR sequences. A few DR-DQ haplotypes were treated as single units for association and clustering because of strong linkage in the cohort.

The library relied on the immunoSEQ multiplex PCR assay. For the multiplex PCR, a mixture combining 60 forward primers for TCR Vbeta segments and 13 reverse primers for TCR Jbeta segments was used. The CDR3 region of rearranged TCR beta genes was amplified from genomic DNA with a multiplex PCR assay. The Illumina HiSeq System was used to sequence the amplified TCR beta libraries as 87-base-pair reads. For the original study's pipeline: A later analysis counted tens of millions of unique TCR beta chains across the 650 to 800 repertoires, and some 11 million of these chains were shared by at least two donors. Raw reads were error-corrected and collapsed into unique sequences with a nearest-neighbor algorithm that merged closely related sequences to remove PCR and sequencing errors. CDR3 sequences were aligned to IMGT reference sequences to assign V, D and J gene segments. For a sequence to be retained, a match of at least six nucleotides was required to both a V gene segment and a J gene segment. Rearrangements were called productive when the CDR3 lacked stop codons and stayed in frame with V and J; all others were non-productive. CDR3 was defined according to IMGT convention as the region running from the second conserved V-encoded cysteine to the conserved J-encoded phenylalanine. Sequences without an unambiguous match to a single V gene segment were excluded from the earlier analysis of 500 to 700 of the donors. An earlier analysis of 587 of the donors classified V segments as functional when productive rearrangements were above 56.7% and as segregating when the standard deviation between donors was above 5%. A statistical classification framework was built for diagnosing cytomegalovirus status from the catalog of TCR beta chain sequences. In a later analysis, V and J genes were assigned by comparing TCR nucleotide sequences against IMGT/GENE-DB human TR gene sequences. A later analysis assigned CDR3 sequences and most-parsimonious VDJ recombination scenarios with the TCRdist pipeline. In a later analysis, every TCR beta chain was defined by the combination of its CDR3 amino acid sequence and its V-gene family, and reads without a unique V-gene family were dropped. As a way to deal with suspected cross-contamination and a sequencing artifact, a later analysis dropped over 550 nucleotide sequences that were highly shared and had low generation probability. A later analysis calculated a clonal expansion index for each public chain from normalized within-repertoire ranks of inferred template counts. Generation probabilities in a later analysis came from a VDJ recombination model fitted to out-of-frame rearrangements, and those results were checked against IGoR. In a later analysis, TCR-TCR, TCR-HLA and TCR-CMV co-occurrence was scored with hypergeometric tests, and a repertoire-size bias correction was applied to TCR pairs. In a later analysis, false discovery rates were estimated by permuting HLA or CMV assignments 20 times. A later analysis grouped co-occurring TCRs with DBSCAN, adding TCRdist sequence similarity when clustering within HLA-allele-positive subsets. Repertoires with fewer than 30,000 or more than 120,000 public chains, plus five repertoires with anomalous nucleotide sharing, were excluded from co-occurrence clustering. What TCRdb holds here is the immuneACCESS table cut down to in-frame rearrangements. Part of the clones is not present; checked against another copy, under half of the missing clones reflect an unresolved V gene, and the others are unexplained. V, J and clone size reflect that table, while D and trimming were determined from the DNA. This sample's clone table shows 150,000 to 200,000 clones. The ten most abundant clones make up roughly 1.9% of the sample.

What the work shows at the level of the full study, not this receptor alone: According to a later genetic analysis, donors in an Asian-associated ancestry cluster had fewer N-insertions in productive TCRs than the roughly 670-donor mean. In a later analysis, several top co-occurrence clusters were reported to appear linked to parvovirus B19, influenza, CMV and Epstein-Barr virus. Because HLA typing was missing for some donors at each locus, association tests included only the typed subset. A later analysis found that TCR association rates varied across HLA loci, with DRB1 alleles showing the most associated TCRs and HLA-C alleles the fewest. Because the 87-base-pair reads could not distinguish some IMGT-functional V segments, including TRBV6-2 and TRBV6-3, those segments were excluded. For the cohort, immune exposure information was limited to CMV serostatus. A later analysis found that most CMV-associated TCR beta chains appeared HLA-restricted, with HLA associations seemingly driven largely by CMV exposure. In an earlier analysis of 587 of the donors, most TCR beta V segments were observed in productive rearrangements about 90% or about 30% of the time, broadly matching IMGT annotations. Sequencing depth was assumed to be roughly uniform across donors in the presence/absence analyses, though that assumption may not hold. In a later analysis, HLA-associated TCR beta chains showed more clonal expansion and lower generation probabilities than non-associated chains that were equally common. The classifier was reported to diagnose cytomegalovirus status with high specificity and sensitivity in both the original cohort and the validation cohort. A further reported finding was that TCR beta sequences accurately predicted the HLA-A and HLA-B alleles for most subjects in the first cohort. A later genetic analysis associated a missense DCLRE1C variant with V-gene and J-gene trimming of TCR beta chains, and an independent cohort replicated the association. About 15 rarely observed V segments, including chromosome 9 orphons, were excluded from the earlier analysis of a few hundred of the donors because counts were too low. Across donors, most TCR sequences were observed very rarely, whereas some public TCRs were present in many individuals. A group of highly shared sequence variants was considered likely to be a technical artifact of the sequencing pipeline. Assigning TCR associations to individual alleles was difficult when HLA alleles, especially DR and DQ, strongly co-occurred. This cohort had only TCR beta chains sequenced, and the lack of alpha or paired-chain data limited which features could be detected. In vitro tests confirmed that a few of the cytomegalovirus-associated TCR beta chains recognize cytomegalovirus antigens. The study gave a list of 150 to 200 TCR beta chains associated with cytomegalovirus. In a later analysis, some 18,000 TCR beta sequences were associated with specific HLA alleles at a false discovery rate of 0.05. Correlated functional status among segregating V segments might reflect linkage disequilibrium, but an unknown experimental factor could not be ruled out. According to the authors, the approach could potentially be generalized to other disease states and immunological phenotypes.

The sample was PBMCs. This clonotype was obtained from a man aged 25-45 years in good health and CMV-seronegative. The V and J segments used are TRBV2 and TRBJ2-2, and TRBD2 matches 7 of the central bases. The DNA is TGTGCCAGCACGGGGGAGGGGAGGATCGGGGAGCTGTTTTTT. Protein translation: CASTGEGRIGELFF.